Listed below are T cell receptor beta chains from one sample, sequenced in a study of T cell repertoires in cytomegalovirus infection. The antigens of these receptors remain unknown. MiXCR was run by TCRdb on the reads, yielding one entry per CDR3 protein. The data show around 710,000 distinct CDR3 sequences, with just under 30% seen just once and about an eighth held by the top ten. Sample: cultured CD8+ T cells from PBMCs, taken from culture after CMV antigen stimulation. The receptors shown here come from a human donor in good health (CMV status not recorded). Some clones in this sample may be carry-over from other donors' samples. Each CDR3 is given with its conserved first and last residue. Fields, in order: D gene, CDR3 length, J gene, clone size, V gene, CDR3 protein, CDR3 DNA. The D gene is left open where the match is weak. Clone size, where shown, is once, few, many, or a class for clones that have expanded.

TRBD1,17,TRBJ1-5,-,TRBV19,CASTVGTGVYSNQPQHF,TGTGCCAGTACCGTGGGGACAGGGGTCTATAGCAATCAGCCCCAGCATTTT
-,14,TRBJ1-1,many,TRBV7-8,CASSLASSGTEAFF,TGTGCCAGCAGCTTAGCTTCATCGGGCACTGAAGCTTTCTTT
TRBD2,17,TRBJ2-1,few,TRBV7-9,CASSSRMAGGNYNEQFF,TGTGCCAGCAGCTCTAGGATGGCGGGGGGTAATTACAATGAGCAGTTCTTC
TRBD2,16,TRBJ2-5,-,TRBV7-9,CASSSGTTVVQETQYF,TGTGCCAGCAGCTCCGGGACTACAGTCGTCCAAGAGACCCAGTACTTC
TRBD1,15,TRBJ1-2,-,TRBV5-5,CASSFWTGVNYGYTF,TGTGCCAGCAGCTTCTGGACAGGGGTTAACTATGGCTACACCTTC
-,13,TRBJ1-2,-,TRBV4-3,CASSQSLPSGYTF,TGCGCCAGCAGCCAGTCCCTCCCGTCAGGCTACACCTTC
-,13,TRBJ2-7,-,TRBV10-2,CASSTDTNYEQYF,TGCGCCAGCAGTACGGACACGAACTACGAGCAGTACTTC
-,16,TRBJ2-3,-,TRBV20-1,CSASSSEIRVYDTQYF,TGCAGTGCTAGCTCCTCCGAGATTAGGGTTTATGATACGCAGTATTTT
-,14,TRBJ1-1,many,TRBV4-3,CASSQVGGNTEAFF,TGCGCCAGCAGCCAAGTGGGGGGGAACACTGAAGCTTTCTTT
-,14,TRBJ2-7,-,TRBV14,CASSQDGRRYKQYF,TGTGCCAGCAGCCAAGATGGCAGGAGATACAAGCAGTACTTC
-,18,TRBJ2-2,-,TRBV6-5,CASSYSIEQGRNTGELFF,TGTGCCAGCAGTTACTCGATAGAACAGGGAAGGAACACCGGGGAGCTGTTTTTT
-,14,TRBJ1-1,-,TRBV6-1,CASSIYRANTEAFF,TGTGCCAGCAGTATTTACAGGGCGAACACTGAAGCTTTCTTT
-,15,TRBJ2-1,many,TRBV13,CASSLESSSYNEQFF,TGTGCCAGCAGCTTAGAAAGTAGCTCCTACAATGAGCAGTTCTTC
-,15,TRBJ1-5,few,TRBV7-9,CASSYSPGFNQPQHF,TGTGCCAGCAGTTACTCTCCAGGGTTCAATCAGCCCCAGCATTTT
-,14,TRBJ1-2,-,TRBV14,CASSQVLGIYGYTF,TGTGCCAGCAGCCAAGTCCTTGGGATCTATGGCTACACCTTC
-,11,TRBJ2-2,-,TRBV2,CASIIPGELFF,TGTGCCAGCATCATCCCTGGGGAGCTGTTTTTT
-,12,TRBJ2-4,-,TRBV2,CAAMGPVGIQYF,TGTGCCGCTATGGGACCGGTGGGCATTCAGTACTTC
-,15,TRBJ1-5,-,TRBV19,CASSRTPGGNQPQHF,TGTGCCAGTAGTAGGACACCGGGGGGCAATCAGCCCCAGCATTTT
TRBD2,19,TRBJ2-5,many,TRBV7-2,CASSFPPRLERGKQETQYF,TGTGCCAGCAGCTTCCCCCCAAGGTTGGAGCGGGGGAAACAAGAGACCCAGTACTTC
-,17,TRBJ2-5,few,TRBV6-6,CASSLSTSWASKETQYF,TGTGCCAGCAGTCTCAGTACCTCGTGGGCTAGCAAAGAGACCCAGTACTTC
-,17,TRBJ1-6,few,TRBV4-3,CASSQDWEGRSNSPLHF,TGCGCCAGCAGCCAAGATTGGGAGGGGAGGTCAAATTCACCCCTCCACTTT
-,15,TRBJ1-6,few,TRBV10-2,CASSSVSSYNSPLHF,TGCGCCAGCAGCTCAGTGAGCTCCTATAATTCACCCCTCCACTTT
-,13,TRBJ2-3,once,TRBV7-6,CASSLAEGGAQYF,TGTGCTAGCAGCTTAGCCGAAGGGGGGGCCCAGTATTTT
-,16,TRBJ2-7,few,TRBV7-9,CASSKNPREGAYEQYF,TGTGCCAGCAGCAAAAACCCAAGAGAAGGGGCCTACGAGCAGTACTTC
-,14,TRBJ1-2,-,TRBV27,CASSLSGGIDGYTF,TGTGCCAGCAGTTTATCAGGGGGGATTGATGGCTACACCTTC
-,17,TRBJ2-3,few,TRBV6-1,CASSEKGILKRTDTQYF,TGTGCCAGCAGTGAAAAGGGGATTTTAAAGAGGACAGATACGCAGTATTTT
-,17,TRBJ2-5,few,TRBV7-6,CASSLGLRTRGLETQYF,TGTGCCAGCAGCTTAGGGCTAAGAACCAGGGGCCTAGAGACCCAGTACTTC
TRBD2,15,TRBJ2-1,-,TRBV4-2,CASNIASGVDNEQFF,TGTGCCAGCAACATTGCTAGCGGGGTTGACAATGAGCAGTTCTTC
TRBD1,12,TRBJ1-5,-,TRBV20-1,CSAPGGGQPQHF,TGCAGTGCTCCAGGGGGGGGTCAGCCCCAGCATTTT
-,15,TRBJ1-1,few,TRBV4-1,CASSQDRAGGTEAFF,TGCGCCAGCAGCCAAGATCGTGCAGGAGGTACTGAAGCTTTCTTT
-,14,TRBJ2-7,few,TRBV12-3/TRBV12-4,CASRPSGSSYEQYF,TGTGCCAGCAGACCCTCAGGGAGCTCCTACGAGCAGTACTTC
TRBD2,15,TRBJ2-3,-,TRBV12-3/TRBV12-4,CASSYGGEGTDTQYF,TGTGCCAGCAGTTACGGGGGGGAGGGGACAGATACGCAGTATTTT
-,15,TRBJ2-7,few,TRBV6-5,CASSYSLGAIYEQYF,TGTGCCAGCAGTTACTCGCTGGGAGCTATCTACGAGCAGTACTTC
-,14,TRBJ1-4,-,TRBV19,CASSIRDTHEKLFF,TGTGCCAGTAGTATCCGGGACACCCATGAAAAACTGTTTTTT
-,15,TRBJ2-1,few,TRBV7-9,CASSLVRGLSNEQFF,TGTGCCAGCAGCTTAGTTCGTGGTCTAAGCAATGAGCAGTTCTTC
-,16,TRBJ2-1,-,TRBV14,CASSPSAGDSYNEQFF,TGTGCCAGCAGTCCAAGTGCAGGGGACTCCTACAATGAGCAGTTCTTC